This T cell receptor beta chain was identified in a study of shared clonotypes between healthy human individuals. Repertoires were generated with immunoSEQ multiplex PCR, while TCRdb's copy carries only in-frame clones and drops some. The table includes hundreds of thousands of clones, around 96% detected once. Only CD45RO-negative cells positively selected for CCR7 counted as naive CD8 cells, so terminally differentiated effector memory CD45RA+ cells were excluded. Germline V gives CDR1 MDHEN, CDR2 SYDVKM. Trimming stripped 3 bases from V and 5 bases from J, with 13 bases between. CDR3 length equals 14 residues. This clone was seen just once.

The sequencing sample was made of naive CD8+ T cells sorted from blood. The TCR was taken from a woman in her thirties in good health. V gene TRBV28 combines with J gene TRBJ2-5; weak D call: TRBD2 (5 bases). CDR3 sequence reads: CASSFGIAWETQYF. CDR3 nucleotide sequence: TGTGCCAGCAGTTTTGGGATAGCGTGGGAGACCCAGTACTTC.